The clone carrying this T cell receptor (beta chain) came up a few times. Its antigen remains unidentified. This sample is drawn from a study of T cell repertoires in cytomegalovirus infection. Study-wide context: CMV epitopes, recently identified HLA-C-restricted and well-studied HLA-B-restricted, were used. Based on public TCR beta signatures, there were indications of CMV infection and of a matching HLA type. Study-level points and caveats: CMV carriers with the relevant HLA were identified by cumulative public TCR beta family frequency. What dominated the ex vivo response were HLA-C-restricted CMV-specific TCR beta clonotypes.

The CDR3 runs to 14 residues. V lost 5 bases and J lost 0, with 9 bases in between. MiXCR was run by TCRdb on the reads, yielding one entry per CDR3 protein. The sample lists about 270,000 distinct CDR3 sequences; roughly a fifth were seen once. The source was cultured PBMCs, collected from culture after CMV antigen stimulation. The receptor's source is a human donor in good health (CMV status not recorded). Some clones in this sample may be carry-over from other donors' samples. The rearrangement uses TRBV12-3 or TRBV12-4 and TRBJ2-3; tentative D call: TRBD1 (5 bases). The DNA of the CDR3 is TGTGCCAGCAGTCCGGACACTAGCACAGATACGCAGTATTTT. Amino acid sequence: CASSPDTSTDTQYF.